This T cell receptor beta chain was sequenced during a study of CD8+CD57+ T cells in acquired aplastic anemia. Across the study: Recorded DNA amounts for sorted CD4+ and CD8+ cells had an average of 3.2 ug. CD4+ reads averaged roughly 11 million in healthy donors. Study results and caveats: Simpson's diversity of CD8+ cells was not significantly different in patients compared with controls.

Trimming removed 4 bases from V and 0 bases from J, with 13 bases in between. Germline CDR1 LNHDA, CDR2 SQIVND (reference sequence). The CDR3 covers 15 residues. This clonotype was detected ten times or more. Its specificity is unknown. Using genomic DNA as the template, TCR beta VDJ and CDR3 profiling was carried out. TCRdb called the reads again in MiXCR, with one record for every CDR3 protein. Counted here are about 160,000 distinct CDR3 sequences, approximately 43% occurring once; the ten biggest clones make up about 1.1%. This clonotype was sampled from a human donor in good health. The V and J genes are TRBV19 and TRBJ2-7, with D possibly TRBD1 on 6 matching bases. The material sequenced was sorted CD4+, CD8+, or CD8+CD57+ T cells (not recorded which) from PBMCs. The CDR3 sequence is CASSKDSKSSYEQYF. CDR3 sequence (DNA): TGTGCCAGTAGTAAGGACAGTAAGAGCTCCTACGAGCAGTACTTC.